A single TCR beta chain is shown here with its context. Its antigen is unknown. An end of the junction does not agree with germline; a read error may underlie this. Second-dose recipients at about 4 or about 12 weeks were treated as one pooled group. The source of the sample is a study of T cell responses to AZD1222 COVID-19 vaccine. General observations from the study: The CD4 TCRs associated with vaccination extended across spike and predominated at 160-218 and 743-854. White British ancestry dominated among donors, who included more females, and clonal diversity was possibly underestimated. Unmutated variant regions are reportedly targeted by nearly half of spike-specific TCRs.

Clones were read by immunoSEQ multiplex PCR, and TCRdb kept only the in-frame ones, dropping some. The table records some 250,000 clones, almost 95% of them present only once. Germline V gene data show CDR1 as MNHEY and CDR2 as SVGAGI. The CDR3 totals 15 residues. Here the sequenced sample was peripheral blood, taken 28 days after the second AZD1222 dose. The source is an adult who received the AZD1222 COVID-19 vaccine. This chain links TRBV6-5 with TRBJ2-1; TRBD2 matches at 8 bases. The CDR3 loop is CASRTRTSSHNEQFF. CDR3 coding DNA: TGTGCCAGCAGAACGAGGACTAGCTCCCACAATGAGCAGTTCTTC.